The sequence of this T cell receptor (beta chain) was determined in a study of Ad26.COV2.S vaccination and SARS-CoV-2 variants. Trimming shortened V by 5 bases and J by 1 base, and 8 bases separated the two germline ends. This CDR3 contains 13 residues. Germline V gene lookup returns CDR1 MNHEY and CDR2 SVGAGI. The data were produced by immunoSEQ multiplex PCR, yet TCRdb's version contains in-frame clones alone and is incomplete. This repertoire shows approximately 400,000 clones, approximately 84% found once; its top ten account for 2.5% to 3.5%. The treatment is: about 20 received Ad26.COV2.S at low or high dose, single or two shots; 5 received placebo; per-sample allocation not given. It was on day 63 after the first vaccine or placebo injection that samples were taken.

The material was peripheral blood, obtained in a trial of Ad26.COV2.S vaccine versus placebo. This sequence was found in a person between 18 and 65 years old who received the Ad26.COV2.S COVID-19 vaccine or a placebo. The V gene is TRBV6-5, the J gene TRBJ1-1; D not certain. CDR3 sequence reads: CASSLQENTEAFF. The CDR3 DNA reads TGTGCCAGCAGTCTGCAGGAGAACACTGAAGCTTTCTTT.